Sequencing of this TCR beta chain was carried out in a study of blood T cell repertoires in COVID-19. Assay: immunoSEQ multiplex PCR; the TCRdb copy retains only in-frame clones and omits some. The sample has roughly 170,000 clones, around 74% seen once; the top ten hold about 3%. V was shortened by 3 bases and J by 6 bases, with 11 bases between the two germline ends. The germline CDR1 and CDR2 sequences are MDHEN and SYDVKM. The CDR3 has 13 amino acids. The receptor was derived from an elderly woman with acute or convalescent COVID-19. The source material was peripheral blood. This chain connects TRBV28 to TRBJ1-1; D is undetermined. The CDR3, as DNA: TGTGCCAGCAGTTTGCCCAACGAGGCTGAAGCTTTCTTT. This translates into CASSLPNEAEAFF.